This T cell receptor (beta chain) was captured in a study of T-cell reconstitution after alpha-beta-depleted transplantation in children. Overall study results and limits: Where some patients showed high TCRbeta diversity at day 60, it came from recipient T cells and thymic progenitors that had survived. At one year after transplant, newly produced T cells mostly accounted for T-cell counts and diversity. Reportedly, only several hundred clones from non-depleted graft cells drove alpha-beta T-cell counts at about two months.

CDR3 length: 14 amino acids. The V and J ends lost 6 bases and 0 bases respectively, with 11 bases between them. CDR1 MGHRA and CDR2 YSYEKL come from the germline V gene. As regards this clonotype: What it binds is unknown.

Unique molecular identifiers were incorporated into the prepared TCRbeta library. Each CDR3 protein is one row after TCRdb ran MiXCR on the PCR reads. The data contain about 58,000 distinct CDR3 sequences, roughly 46% of them singletons. Source: PBMCs, mostly from graft donor cells, taken 360 days after TCRalphabeta/CD19-depleted stem cell transplant. The chain joins TRBV4-1 to TRBJ1-1; no clear D. The source is a male patient under 18 who had a stem cell transplant for acute lymphoblastic leukemia, so the T cells may come from the graft donor. This CDR3 reads CASRIHSLNTEAFF. CDR3 bases: TGCGCCAGCAGAATACACAGCCTGAACACTGAAGCTTTCTTT.